This TCR beta chain stems from a study of blood T cell repertoires in COVID-19. The authors' processing: Amplified reference gene primers provided the basis for estimating nucleated cell counts. The protocol was immunoSEQ multiplex PCR, while the TCRdb copy is restricted to in-frame clones and leaves out a portion. V and J calls and clone size are copied from that table; D and trimming were computed from the DNA. The sample includes 55,000 to 65,000 clones, roughly 85% of them seen just once. Germline-derived CDR1 and CDR2 are LGHNA and YNFKEQ. J was trimmed by 0 bases and V by 1 base; bases with no gene match: 6. The CDR3 covers 19 residues.

The rearrangement joins TRBV4-2 to TRBJ2-1, with TRBD2 matching over 13 bases. Sequenced: peripheral blood. The source is a man aged 55 to 70 with acute or convalescent COVID-19. This CDR3 is CASSQAGLAGPSSYNEQFF. The CDR3 DNA reads as TGTGCCAGCAGCCAAGCGGGACTAGCGGGACCTAGCTCCTACAATGAGCAGTTCTTC.